The next 23 T cell receptor beta chains were all read from a single sample in a study of identical twins (dated by TCRdb to between 2015 and 2016). The library was prepared using 5' RACE. Instrument used: Illumina HiSeq 2000. Clones were called with MiXCR by TCRdb after fastp trimmed the public reads at Q25, and only in-frame beta chains were retained. Under each unique CDR3 protein, matching rows form one entry showing the most common genes and DNA. This sample is represented by about 470,000 distinct CDR3 sequences; 20% to 30% of them were singletons. Clones ranked in the top ten supply 2.9% of the sample. These data also formed part of another study, on T cells expressing NK-cell markers.

The sample comprised CD4+ T cells sorted from blood. Receptor source: a woman younger than 30 in good health.

This rearrangement joins TRBV6-5 to TRBJ2-5; 12 nucleotides agree with TRBD2. Trimming removed 0 bases from V and 5 bases from J; junction bases left unmatched: 7. Per germline, CDR1 MNHEY and CDR2 SVGAGI. This CDR3 is 17 amino acids long. The CDR3 reads CASSYSTSGSFRETQYF. CDR3 nucleotides: TGTGCCAGCAGTTACTCGACTAGCGGGAGTTTTCGGGAGACCCAGTACTTC.

The CDR3: CASSATEFGGGGNEQFF. CDR3 nucleotides: TGTGCCAGCAGCGCCACAGAGTTTGGGGGAGGAGGCAATGAGCAGTTCTTC. The chain carries TRBV7-8 and TRBJ2-1; perhaps TRBD2 as D (6 bases). The V gene's germline CDR1 is SGHVS and CDR2 FQNEAQ. The CDR3 has 17 residues. V gave up 5 bases and J gave up 6 bases, with 23 bases separating them.

This clonotype has a count of ten or more. CDR3 nucleotide sequence: TGCAGTGCTACCCAGAGACCTAATCAGCCCCAGCATTTT. Translation gives CSATQRPNQPQHF. The chain carries TRBV20-1 and TRBJ1-5; D remains unclear. The V end lost 4 bases, the J end lost 4 bases, and 11 bases lay between the germline ends. This CDR3 has 13 residues. Germline V gene data show CDR1 as DFQATT and CDR2 as SNEGSKA (reference sequence).

V and J are TRBV15 and TRBJ2-7; 8 bases fit TRBD1. The CDR3 is 15 residues long. J lost 0 bases, V lost 2 bases, and 3 bases had no gene match. CDR1 is LNHNV, CDR2 YYDKDF, per germline (reference sequence). The CDR3 sequence: CATSRRGQGSYEQYF. CDR3 coding DNA: TGTGCCACCAGCAGACGTGGACAGGGCTCCTACGAGCAGTACTTC.

The genes are TRBV7-2 and TRBJ2-1; 10 bases are shared with TRBD2. The CDR3 spans 15 residues. Trimming cost V 4 bases and J 4 bases; bases outside gene matches: 4. The V gene's germline CDR1 is SGHTA and CDR2 FQGNSA. CDR3 nucleotides: TGTGCCAGCAGCTCCAGAGCGGGAGGGTACAATGAGCAGTTCTTC. It encodes CASSSRAGGYNEQFF.

In this sample, this clonotype turned up a few times. The chain links TRBV12-5 to TRBJ1-3; D may be TRBD1 (5 bases). The CDR3 is 15 residues long. Trimming shortened V by 3 bases and J by 0 bases, and 9 bases separated the two germline ends. Germline V gene data show CDR1 as LGHNT and CDR2 as FRNRAP. The chain's CDR3 is CASGLGVISGNTIYF. The CDR3 DNA reads as TGTGCTAGTGGTTTAGGGGTAATCTCTGGAAACACCATATATTTT.

Only a few counts were recorded for this clonotype. The V gene is TRBV2, the J gene TRBJ1-1; 8 bases line up with TRBD1. Germline V gene lookup returns CDR1 SNHLY and CDR2 FYNNEI. Trimming at V came to 4 bases and at J to 6 bases, leaving 7 bases not matched to a gene. CDR3 length equals 14 residues. This chain's CDR3 is CASSGRTGRPEAFF. In DNA form, the CDR3 reads TGTGCCAGCAGTGGACGGACAGGGCGGCCTGAAGCTTTCTTT.

This rearrangement joins TRBV20-1 to TRBJ2-4; D may be TRBD1 (6 bases). V lost 6 bases to trimming and J lost 6 bases, with 18 bases between them. The germline CDR1 and CDR2 sequences are DFQATT and SNEGSKA (reference sequence). CDR3 length: 14 residues. The CDR3 protein is CSAPLQGPGNIQYF. The CDR3 DNA sequence: TGCAGTGCCCCGCTCCAGGGGCCCGGAAACATTCAGTACTTC.

This clonotype appeared a few times. The rearrangement links TRBV7-9 to TRBJ2-1; either TRBD1 or TRBD2 may fit D (5 bases each). CDR1 and CDR2 from the germline V gene are SEHNR and FQNEAQ (reference sequence). The CDR3 sequence is 15 residues long. V was pared by 6 bases and J by 0 bases, with 12 bases between. The CDR3 region has the DNA TGTGCCAGCAGATCCGGGACCGACTCCTACAATGAGCAGTTCTTC. It specifies CASRSGTDSYNEQFF.

This chain uses TRBV14 with TRBJ1-1; 7 nucleotides match TRBD1. The J segment lost 0 bases and the V segment lost 4 bases, leaving 8 bases of the junction unmatched. The CDR3 sequence is 16 residues long. Germline lookup yields CDR1 SGHDN and CDR2 FVKESK. The CDR3 DNA reads as TGTGCCAGCAGCCCCAGGACAGGAACCATGAACACTGAAGCTTTCTTT. It encodes CASSPRTGTMNTEAFF.

The gene calls are TRBV18 and TRBJ2-3, with no clear D. The CDR3 loop spans 15 amino acids. V shed 3 bases and J shed 7 bases, with 17 bases lying between them. Germline CDR1 reads KGHSH; CDR2 reads LQKENI. The CDR3 reads CASSPGGPASNTQYF. In DNA form, the CDR3 reads TGTGCCAGCTCACCGGGTGGACCCGCGAGTAATACGCAGTATTTT.

This clonotype occurred a few times. This rearrangement joins TRBV6-1 to TRBJ2-4; no clear D gene. The CDR3 contains 15 residues. Germline V gene sequence: CDR1 MNHNS, CDR2 SASEGT. V dropped 6 bases and J dropped 0 bases, with 12 bases sitting between them. CDR3 sequence (DNA): TGTGCCAGCAGCCCCCGGGCCGTAGCCAAAAACATTCAGTACTTC. Residues: CASSPRAVAKNIQYF.

J is TRBJ2-7 and V is TRBV20-1; D is unclear. The V gene's germline CDR1 is DFQATT and CDR2 SNEGSKA (reference sequence). Trimming shortened V by 2 bases and J by 2 bases, and 10 bases separated the two germline ends. The CDR3 loop spans 13 amino acids. The CDR3 sequence: CSARHPTAYEQYF. For the CDR3, the DNA is TGCAGTGCTAGACACCCGACCGCCTACGAGCAGTACTTC.

V and J are TRBV7-2 and TRBJ2-7; D might be TRBD2 (5 bases). The length of the CDR3 is 15 residues. The germline gives CDR1 SGHTA, CDR2 FQGNSA. V lost 4 bases, J lost 3 bases, and 16 bases lay in between. CDR3 coding DNA: TGTGCCAGCAGCTCGCAACTAGTCACAAGCTACGAGCAGTACTTC. This translates into CASSSQLVTSYEQYF.

This clonotype came up once. The rearrangement links TRBV5-1 to TRBJ2-1; 9 bases align to TRBD2. The germline gives CDR1 SGHRS, CDR2 YFSETQ. The V and J ends lost 6 bases and 8 bases, in that order; junction bases with no gene match: 18. The CDR3 totals 17 residues. The CDR3 DNA follows: TGCGCCAGCAAGGACCAGCGGGGGGCCCCAGCGGTAGATGAGCAGTTCTTC. This encodes CASKDQRGAPAVDEQFF.

The V and J genes are TRBV20-1 and TRBJ2-7; D call uncertain. Trimming removed 1 base at V and 6 bases at J, with 7 bases between. This CDR3 spans 11 amino acids. Germline-derived CDR1 and CDR2 are DFQATT and SNEGSKA (reference sequence). The CDR3 is CSARGQLEQYF. CDR3 DNA sequence: TGCAGTGCTAGAGGGCAGCTCGAGCAGTACTTC.

This rearrangement joins TRBV12-3 or TRBV12-4 to TRBJ1-2; weak D call: TRBD1 (5 bases). This CDR3 has 14 amino acids. The germline V and J ends were trimmed by 5 bases and 2 bases, with 12 bases remaining between them. The CDR3 is CASSTRDGNYGYTF. CDR3 DNA: TGTGCCAGCAGTACCCGGGACGGAAACTATGGCTACACCTTC.

This clonotype was seen a handful of times. The chain combines TRBV29-1 with TRBJ2-5; a weak D match, TRBD2 (6 bases). Between the trimmed V and J ends, which lost 4 bases and 4 bases, there was a span of 16 bases. The CDR3 has 14 residues. The germline V gene encodes CDR1 SQVTM and CDR2 ANQGSEA. The CDR3 sequence is CSVAEGGEGETQYF. The CDR3, as DNA: TGCAGCGTTGCGGAGGGAGGAGAGGGAGAGACCCAGTACTTC. Supplemented by reference TRBV29-1 and TRBJ2-5, the full variable domain reads SAVISQKPSRDICQRGTSLTIQCQVDSQVTMMFWYRQQPGQSLTLIATANQGSEATYESGFVIDKFPISRPNLTFSTLTVSNMSPEDSSIYLCSVAEGGEGETQYFGPGTRLLVL.

A few counts support this clonotype. The chain uses TRBV6-5 and TRBJ2-2; a possible D gene is TRBD1 (5 bases). The germline V gene encodes CDR1 MNHEY and CDR2 SVGAGI. V shed 4 bases and J shed 6 bases, with 12 bases lying between them. The CDR3 covers 14 residues. CDR3 nucleotides: TGTGCCAGCAGTTCCCACGACAGTGCCGGGGAGCTGTTTTTT. Its protein product is CASSSHDSAGELFF.

In nucleotides, the CDR3 is TGTGCCAGCAGCTTGGACCGGGAGGGGGCTTTCTTT. Its translation: CASSLDREGAFF. The chain combines TRBV5-5 with TRBJ1-1; perhaps TRBD1 as D (5 bases). CDR3 size: 12 residues. Germline V lookup: CDR1 SGHKS, CDR2 YYEKEE (reference sequence). V lost 0 bases and J lost 11, with 11 bases in between.

The sample holds a few counts of this clonotype. This sequence joins TRBV6-5 and TRBJ1-4; D is possibly TRBD1 (5 bases). This CDR3 has 13 residues. The germline CDR1 and CDR2 sequences are MNHEY and SVGAGI. Trimming removed 3 bases from V and 8 bases from J, with 10 bases in between. The CDR3: CASSYRGLEKLFF. The CDR3 DNA reads TGTGCCAGCAGTTATAGGGGACTCGAAAAACTGTTTTTT.

This clonotype was detected only a few times. The rearrangement uses TRBV6-4 and TRBJ2-5; TRBD2 matches at 11 bases. The CDR3 length is 16 residues. Trimming removed 6 bases from V and 4 bases from J; junction bases left unmatched: 10. The V gene's germline CDR1 is MRHNA and CDR2 SNTAGT. This CDR3 reads CASSAGTSGTRETQYF. CDR3 nucleotides: TGTGCCAGCAGCGCTGGGACTAGCGGCACGAGAGAGACCCAGTACTTC.

This clonotype was found a few times. The J gene is TRBJ2-2, the V gene TRBV7-3; the match to TRBD2 covers 10 bases. The germline gives CDR1 SGHTA, CDR2 FQGTGA. The CDR3 length is 16 residues. V shed 6 bases and J 1 base; nucleotides not matched to a gene: 5. Here the CDR3 DNA reads TGTGCCAGCAGTGCTCCTAGCGGGGGGAACACCGGGGAGCTGTTTTTT. This sequence encodes CASSAPSGGNTGELFF.